The sequence of this T cell receptor (beta chain) was determined in a study of cytomegalovirus exposure and HLA in healthy donors. Study observations and caveats: The study designated 150 or so TCR beta chains cytomegalovirus-associated. The majority of TCR sequences were rare, yet some public TCRs appeared in many donors.

This clone was seen just once. The target antigen is unknown. This CDR3 has 15 residues. The V gene's germline CDR1 is SGDLS and CDR2 YYNGEE. V was clipped by 0 bases and J by 5 bases; unmatched bases: 6. Separation from the approximately 660-subject first cohort characterized the roughly 110-subject validation cohort, to which the donors belonged. Assay: immunoSEQ multiplex PCR; the TCRdb copy retains only in-frame clones and omits some. The sample shows 120,000 to 150,000 clones, about nine tenths of them seen only once. The specimen sequenced was PBMCs. This receptor was obtained from a man younger than 35 in good health and CMV-seronegative. The chain joins TRBV9 to TRBJ2-5, with TRBD1 matching 8 bases. The CDR3 DNA follows: TGTGCCAGCAGCGTAGGGACAGGGCTGAGGGAGACCCAGTACTTC. Encoded protein: CASSVGTGLRETQYF. Drawing the rest from reference TRBV9 and TRBJ2-5, the complete variable domain is DSGVTQTPKHLITATGQRVTLRCSPRSGDLSVYWYQQSLDQGLQFLIQYYNGEERAKGNILERFSAQQFPDLHSELNLSSLELGDSALYFCASSVGTGLRETQYFGPGTRLLVL.